This T cell receptor (beta chain) was identified during a study of T-cell reconstitution after alpha-beta-depleted transplantation in children (dated by TCRdb to 2016 to 2018). At the level of the whole study: Using TCR repertoire profiling, the study quantitatively followed how T-cell immune reconstitution unfolded in children after TCRalphabeta/CD19-depleted allogeneic hematopoietic cell transplantation. Results and caveats for the whole study, not just this receptor: The apparently early alphabetaT-cell count recovery about two months after transplant was reportedly dependent on only several hundred rapidly expanded clones derived from non-depleted graft cells. In some patients, the high TCRbeta diversity seen at day 60 was put down to recipient T cells and intrathymic progenitors that had survived conditioning. Hyperexpanded clone frequencies declined over subsequent months; after one year, T-cell counts and TCRbeta diversity were mostly attributed to newly produced T cells.

Receptor amplification or capture employed PCR. Sequencing relied on an Illumina HiSeq 2500. TCR libraries were prepared with molecular barcoding, using unique molecular identifiers to normalize TCRbeta repertoire quantification. Through fastp at Q25 and MiXCR, TCRdb rebuilt clones from the public reads, retaining in-frame beta chains. Rows are combined by CDR3 protein, so each entry shows the most common genes and DNA. The sample has about 110,000 distinct CDR3 sequences on record, 5.5% to 6.5% of them singletons. The top ten hold less than 30% of the sample. In the paper's terms, the treatment or condition label means: allogeneic hematopoietic cell transplantation with graft depleted of TCRalphabeta T cells and CD19 B cells. TCRalphabeta/CD19-depleted allogeneic hematopoietic cell grafts were given to the transplant recipients, all of whom were children. At least ten counts were recorded for this clonotype. The antigen this receptor binds is unknown. Nothing much larger sits one base from this clone, and base qualities are not available.

The CDR3 has 12 amino acids, counting the end cysteine and phenylalanine. Just CDR3 DNA is preserved here, 36 bases in frame from base 1. CDR1 and CDR2, per the germline V gene (reference sequence), are SEHNR and FQNEAQ. The trim is 8 bases for V and 2 bases for J, with a gap of 10 bases between the germline ends. Here the sequenced sample was PBMCs, mostly from graft donor cells, taken 360 days after TCRalphabeta/CD19-depleted stem cell transplant. Here the chain combines TRBV7-9 and TRBJ2-7; the D gene cannot be resolved reliably. This receptor was taken from a male patient aged 2-10 years who had a stem cell transplant for acute lymphoblastic leukemia, so the T cells may come from the graft donor. The DNA sequence is TGTGCCAGCGAGGACGGAGCCTACGAGCAGTACTTC. The encoded protein is CASEDGAYEQYF.